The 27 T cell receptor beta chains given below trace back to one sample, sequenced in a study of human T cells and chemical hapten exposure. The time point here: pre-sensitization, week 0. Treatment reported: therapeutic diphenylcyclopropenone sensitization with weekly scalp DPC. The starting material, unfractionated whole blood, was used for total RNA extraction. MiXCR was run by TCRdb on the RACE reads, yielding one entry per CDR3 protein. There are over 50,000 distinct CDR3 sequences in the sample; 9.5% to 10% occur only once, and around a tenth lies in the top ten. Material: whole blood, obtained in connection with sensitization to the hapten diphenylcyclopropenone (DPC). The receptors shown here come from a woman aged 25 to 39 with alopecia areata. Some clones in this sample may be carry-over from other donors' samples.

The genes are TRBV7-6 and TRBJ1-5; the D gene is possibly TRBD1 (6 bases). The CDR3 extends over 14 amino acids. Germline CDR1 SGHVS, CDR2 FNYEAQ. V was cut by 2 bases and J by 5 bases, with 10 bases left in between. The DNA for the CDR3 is TGTGCCAGCAGCTTAACAGGGACTGATCAGCCCCAGCATTTT. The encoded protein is CASSLTGTDQPQHF.

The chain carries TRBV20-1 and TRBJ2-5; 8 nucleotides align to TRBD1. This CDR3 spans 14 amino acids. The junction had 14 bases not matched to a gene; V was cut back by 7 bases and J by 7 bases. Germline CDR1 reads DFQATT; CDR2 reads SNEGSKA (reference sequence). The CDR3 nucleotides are TGCAGTGTCGTTGGACAGGGCATCACCGGGACCCAGTACTTC. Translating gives CSVVGQGITGTQYF.

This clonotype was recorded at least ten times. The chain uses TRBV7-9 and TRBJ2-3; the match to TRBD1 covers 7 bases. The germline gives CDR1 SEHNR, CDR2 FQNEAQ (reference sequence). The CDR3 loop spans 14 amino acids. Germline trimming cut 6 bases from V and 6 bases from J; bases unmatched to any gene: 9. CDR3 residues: CASRQTTGWDTQYF. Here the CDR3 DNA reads TGTGCCAGCAGGCAGACGACAGGGTGGGATACGCAGTATTTT.

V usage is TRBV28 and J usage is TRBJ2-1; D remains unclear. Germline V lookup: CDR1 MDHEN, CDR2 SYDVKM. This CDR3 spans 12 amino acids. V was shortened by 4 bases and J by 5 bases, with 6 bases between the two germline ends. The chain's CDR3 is CASSWNDNEQFF. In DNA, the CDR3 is TGTGCCAGCAGTTGGAACGACAATGAGCAGTTCTTC. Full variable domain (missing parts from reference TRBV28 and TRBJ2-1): DVKVTQSSRYLVKRTGEKVFLECVQDMDHENMFWYRQDPGLGLRLIYFSYDVKMKEKGDIPEGYSVSREKKERFSLILESASTNQTSMYLCASSWNDNEQFFGPGTRLTVL.

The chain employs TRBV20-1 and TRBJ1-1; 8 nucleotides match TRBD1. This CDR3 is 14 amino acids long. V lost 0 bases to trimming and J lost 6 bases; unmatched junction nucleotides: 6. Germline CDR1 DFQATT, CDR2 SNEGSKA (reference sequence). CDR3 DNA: TGCAGTGCTAGAGATCTCAGGGGGCGCGCTGAAGCTTTCTTT. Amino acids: CSARDLRGRAEAFF.

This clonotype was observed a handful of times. In nucleotides, the CDR3 is TGTGCCAGCAGCTTCGAACGACAGGGGGCCAACGAGCAGTACTTC. Residues: CASSFERQGANEQYF. The V call is TRBV11-2, the J call TRBJ2-7, with 10 bases fitting TRBD1. Germline V gives CDR1 SGHAT, CDR2 FQNNGV. The CDR3 has 15 residues. The junction had 7 bases not matched to a gene; V was cut back by 3 bases and J by 5 bases.

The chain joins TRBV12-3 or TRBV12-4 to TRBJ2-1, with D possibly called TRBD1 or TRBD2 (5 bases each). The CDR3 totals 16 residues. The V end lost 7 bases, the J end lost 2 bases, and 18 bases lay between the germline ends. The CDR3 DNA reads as TGTGCCAGCACGAGTTTGGGGGAAGGGACCTACAATGAGCAGTTCTTC. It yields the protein CASTSLGEGTYNEQFF.

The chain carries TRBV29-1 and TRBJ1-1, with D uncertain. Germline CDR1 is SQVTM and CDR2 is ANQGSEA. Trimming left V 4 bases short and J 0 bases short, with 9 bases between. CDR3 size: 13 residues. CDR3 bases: TGCAGCGTTGCCTTACAGCTGAACACTGAAGCTTTCTTT. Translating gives CSVALQLNTEAFF.

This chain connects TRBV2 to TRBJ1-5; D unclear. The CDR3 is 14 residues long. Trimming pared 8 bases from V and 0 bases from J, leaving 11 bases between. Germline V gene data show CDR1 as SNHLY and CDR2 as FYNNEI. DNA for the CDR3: TGTGCCAGCGGGAAGGGCGATAGCAATCAGCCCCAGCATTTT. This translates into CASGKGDSNQPQHF.

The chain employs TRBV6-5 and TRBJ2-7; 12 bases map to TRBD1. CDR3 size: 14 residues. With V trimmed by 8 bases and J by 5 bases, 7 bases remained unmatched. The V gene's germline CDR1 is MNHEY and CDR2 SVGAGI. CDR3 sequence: CASGRGQGANEQYF. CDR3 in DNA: TGTGCCAGCGGCCGGGGACAGGGGGCGAACGAGCAGTACTTC.

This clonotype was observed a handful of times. This CDR3 reads CASSRGLAGGTDTQYF. DNA of the CDR3: TGTGCCAGCTCCCGCGGACTAGCGGGAGGCACAGATACGCAGTATTTT. The chain combines TRBV18 with TRBJ2-3; the match to TRBD2 covers 13 bases. CDR1 is KGHSH and CDR2 is LQKENI in the germline V gene. CDR3 length equals 16 residues. With V trimmed by 6 bases and J by 1 base, 4 bases remained unmatched.

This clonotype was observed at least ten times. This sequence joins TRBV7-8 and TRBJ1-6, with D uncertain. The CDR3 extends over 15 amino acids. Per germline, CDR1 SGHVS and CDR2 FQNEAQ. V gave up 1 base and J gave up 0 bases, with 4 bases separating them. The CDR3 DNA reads TGTGCCAGCAGCTTAGAGAGCTCCTATAATTCACCCCTCCACTTT. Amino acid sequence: CASSLESSYNSPLHF.

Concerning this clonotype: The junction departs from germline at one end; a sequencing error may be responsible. The CDR3 is CASSLGQTGSNVLTF. The CDR3 DNA follows: TGTGCCAGCAGCTTGGGGCAGACTGGGTCCAACGTCCTGACTTTC. The rearrangement links TRBV5-8 to TRBJ2-6; the D is unclear. The CDR3 runs to 15 residues. Per germline, CDR1 SGHTS and CDR2 YDEGEE. Based on the CDR3 plus reference TRBV5-8 and TRBJ2-6, the full variable domain is EAGVTQSPTHLIKTRGQQATLRCSPISGHTSVYWYQQALGLGLQFLLWYDEGEERNRGNFPPRFSGRQFPNYSSELNVNALELEDSALYLCASSLGQTGSNVLTFGAGSRLTVL.

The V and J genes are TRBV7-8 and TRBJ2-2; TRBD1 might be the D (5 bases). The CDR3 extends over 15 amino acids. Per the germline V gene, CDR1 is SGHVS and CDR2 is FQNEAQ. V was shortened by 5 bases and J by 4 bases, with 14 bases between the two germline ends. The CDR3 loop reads CASSVTTGATGELFF. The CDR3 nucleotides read TGTGCCAGCAGCGTCACCACAGGAGCCACCGGGGAGCTGTTTTTT.

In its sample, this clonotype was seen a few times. CDR3 bases: TGTGCCAGCAAGTCAGGGTTGTACACTGAAGCTTTCTTT. This gives the protein CASKSGLYTEAFF. The chain joins TRBV2 to TRBJ1-1; a weak D match, TRBD1 (5 bases). The CDR3 length is 13 residues. The V gene's germline CDR1 is SNHLY and CDR2 FYNNEI. Trimming took off 7 bases at V and 3 bases at J, with 12 bases between the two ends.

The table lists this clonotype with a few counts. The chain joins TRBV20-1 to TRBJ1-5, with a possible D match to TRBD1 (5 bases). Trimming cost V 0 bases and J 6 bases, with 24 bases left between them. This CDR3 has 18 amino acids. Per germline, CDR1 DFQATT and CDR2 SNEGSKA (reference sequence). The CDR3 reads CSARDSTGRGDFSQPQHF. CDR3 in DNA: TGCAGTGCTAGAGATTCGACCGGGAGGGGAGATTTCAGTCAGCCCCAGCATTTT.

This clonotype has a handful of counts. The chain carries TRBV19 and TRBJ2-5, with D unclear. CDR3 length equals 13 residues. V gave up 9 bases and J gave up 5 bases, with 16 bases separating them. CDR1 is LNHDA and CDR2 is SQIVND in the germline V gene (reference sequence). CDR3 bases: TGTGCCAGCCATCCTCAGGCTGGGGAGACCCAGTACTTC. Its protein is CASHPQAGETQYF.

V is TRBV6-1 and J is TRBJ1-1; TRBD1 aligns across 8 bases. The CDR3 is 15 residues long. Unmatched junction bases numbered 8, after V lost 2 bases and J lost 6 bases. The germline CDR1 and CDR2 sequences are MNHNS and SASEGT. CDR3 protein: CASSEIGRGRAEAFF. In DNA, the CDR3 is TGTGCCAGCAGTGAAATTGGCAGGGGGCGAGCTGAAGCTTTCTTT.

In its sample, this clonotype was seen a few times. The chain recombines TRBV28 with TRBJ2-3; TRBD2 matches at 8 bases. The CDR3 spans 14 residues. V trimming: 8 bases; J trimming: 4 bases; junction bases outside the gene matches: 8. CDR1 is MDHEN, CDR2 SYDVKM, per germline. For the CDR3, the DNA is TGTGCCAGCCGCCTTCGGGGGGGCCCAGATACGCAGTATTTT. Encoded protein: CASRLRGGPDTQYF. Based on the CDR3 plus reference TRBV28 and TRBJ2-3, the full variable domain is DVKVTQSSRYLVKRTGEKVFLECVQDMDHENMFWYRQDPGLGLRLIYFSYDVKMKEKGDIPEGYSVSREKKERFSLILESASTNQTSMYLCASRLRGGPDTQYFGPGTRLTVL.

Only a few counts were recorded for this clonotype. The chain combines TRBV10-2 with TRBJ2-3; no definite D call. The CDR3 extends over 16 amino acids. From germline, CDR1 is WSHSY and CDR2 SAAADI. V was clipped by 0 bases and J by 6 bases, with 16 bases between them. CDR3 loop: CASSESKWAASDTQYF. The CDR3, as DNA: TGCGCCAGCAGTGAGTCCAAGTGGGCAGCCAGCGATACGCAGTATTTT.

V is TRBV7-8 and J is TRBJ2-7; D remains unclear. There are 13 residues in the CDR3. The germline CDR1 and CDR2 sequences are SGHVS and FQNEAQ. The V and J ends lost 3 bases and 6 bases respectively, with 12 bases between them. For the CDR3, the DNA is TGTGCCAGCAGCTTTGGCAGTCAAGGCGAGCAGTACTTC. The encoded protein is CASSFGSQGEQYF.

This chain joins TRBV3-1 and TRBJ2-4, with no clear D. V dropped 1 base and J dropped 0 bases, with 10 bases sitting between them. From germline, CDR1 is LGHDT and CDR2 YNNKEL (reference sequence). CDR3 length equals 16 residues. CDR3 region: CASSQGTVLAKNIQYF. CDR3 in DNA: TGTGCCAGCAGCCAAGGGACCGTCCTAGCCAAAAACATTCAGTACTTC.

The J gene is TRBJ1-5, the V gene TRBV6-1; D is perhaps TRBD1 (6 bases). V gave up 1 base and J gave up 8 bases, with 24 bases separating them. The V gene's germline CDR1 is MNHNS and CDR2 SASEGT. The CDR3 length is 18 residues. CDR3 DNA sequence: TGTGCCAGCAGTGAAGTGGTTGGGGGGCGCGTAGATACAGAGCCCCAGCATTTT. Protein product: CASSEVVGGRVDTEPQHF.

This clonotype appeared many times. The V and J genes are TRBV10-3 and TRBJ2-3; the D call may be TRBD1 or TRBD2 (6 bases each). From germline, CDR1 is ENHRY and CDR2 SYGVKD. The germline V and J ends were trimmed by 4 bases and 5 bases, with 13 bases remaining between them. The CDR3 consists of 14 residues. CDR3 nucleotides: TGTGCCATCAGTGTAGGGGGGCCGGGAGATACGCAGTATTTT. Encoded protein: CAISVGGPGDTQYF.

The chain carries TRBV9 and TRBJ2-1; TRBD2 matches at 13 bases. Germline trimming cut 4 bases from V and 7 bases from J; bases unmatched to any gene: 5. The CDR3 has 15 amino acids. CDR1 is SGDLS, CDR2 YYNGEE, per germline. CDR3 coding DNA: TGTGCCAGCAGCTACGGACTAGCGGGGGAAAATGAGCAGTTCTTC. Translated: CASSYGLAGENEQFF.

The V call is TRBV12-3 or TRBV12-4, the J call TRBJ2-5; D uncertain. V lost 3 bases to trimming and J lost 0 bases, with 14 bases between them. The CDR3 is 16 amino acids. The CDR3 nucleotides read TGTGCCAGCAGTTTGATGGGCACCAATAACCAAGAGACCCAGTACTTC. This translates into CASSLMGTNNQETQYF.

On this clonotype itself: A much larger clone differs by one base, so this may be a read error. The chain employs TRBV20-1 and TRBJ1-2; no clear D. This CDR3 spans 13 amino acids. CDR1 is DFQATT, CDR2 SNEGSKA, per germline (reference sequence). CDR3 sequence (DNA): TGCAGAGCTAGCCATATTAGGAGGGATGGCTACACCTTC. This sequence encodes CRASHIRRDGYTF.